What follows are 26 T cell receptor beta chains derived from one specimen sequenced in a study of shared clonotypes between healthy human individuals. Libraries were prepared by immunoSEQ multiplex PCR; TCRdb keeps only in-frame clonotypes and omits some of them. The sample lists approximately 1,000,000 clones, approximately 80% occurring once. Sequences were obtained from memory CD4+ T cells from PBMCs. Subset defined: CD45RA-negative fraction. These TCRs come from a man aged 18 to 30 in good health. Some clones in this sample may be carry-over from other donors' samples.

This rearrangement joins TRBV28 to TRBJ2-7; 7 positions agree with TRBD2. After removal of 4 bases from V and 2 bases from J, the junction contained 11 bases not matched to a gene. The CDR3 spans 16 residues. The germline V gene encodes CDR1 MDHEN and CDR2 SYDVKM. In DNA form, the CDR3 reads TGTGCCAGCAGTTCTTCCCGGGACTACGCTCCCTACGAGCAGTACTTC. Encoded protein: CASSSSRDYAPYEQYF.

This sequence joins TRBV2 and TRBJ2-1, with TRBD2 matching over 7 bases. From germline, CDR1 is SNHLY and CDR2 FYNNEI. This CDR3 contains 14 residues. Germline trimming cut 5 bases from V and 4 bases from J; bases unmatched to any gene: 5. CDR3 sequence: CASSRGERYNEQFF. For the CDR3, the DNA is TGTGCCAGCAGTCGGGGGGAGAGGTACAATGAGCAGTTCTTC.

The CDR3 bases are TGTGCCAGCGTTCGGTTGCGGGAGGTTTCGGTGACCCAGTACTTC. As protein: CASVRLREVSVTQYF. This chain links TRBV2 with TRBJ2-5; 8 nucleotides match TRBD2. Germline V gene data show CDR1 as SNHLY and CDR2 as FYNNEI. This CDR3 comprises 15 residues. Unmatched junction bases numbered 15, after V lost 8 bases and J lost 7 bases.

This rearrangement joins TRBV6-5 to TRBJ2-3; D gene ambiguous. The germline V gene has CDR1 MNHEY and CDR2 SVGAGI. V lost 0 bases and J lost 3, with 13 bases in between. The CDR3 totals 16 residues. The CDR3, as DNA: TGTGCCAGCAGTTACTCACGGTGGACCCCAACAGATACGCAGTATTTT. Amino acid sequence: CASSYSRWTPTDTQYF.

CDR3 coding DNA: TGCGCCAGCAGTGGAGGTAGCGGGAGCACAGATACGCAGTATTTT. Translating it yields CASSGGSGSTDTQYF. The V gene is TRBV10-1, the J gene TRBJ2-3; 7 bases line up with TRBD2. V gave up 4 bases and J gave up 0 bases; unmatched junction bases: 4. The CDR3 is 15 amino acids. Germline V CDR1 and CDR2: WNHNN, SYGVQD (reference sequence).

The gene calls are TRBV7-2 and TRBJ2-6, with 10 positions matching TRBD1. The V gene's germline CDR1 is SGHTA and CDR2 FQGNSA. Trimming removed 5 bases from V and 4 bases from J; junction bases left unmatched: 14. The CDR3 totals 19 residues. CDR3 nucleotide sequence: TGTGCCAGCAGCATTAGGCCGGGACAGGGGCGGTCGGGGGCCAACGTCCTGACTTTC. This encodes CASSIRPGQGRSGANVLTF. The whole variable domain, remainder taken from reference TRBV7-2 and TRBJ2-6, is GAGVSQSPSNKVTEKGKDVELRCDPISGHTALYWYRQSLGQGLEFLIYFQGNSAPDKSGLPSDRFSAERTGGSVSTLTIQRTQQEDSAVYLCASSIRPGQGRSGANVLTFGAGSRLTVL.

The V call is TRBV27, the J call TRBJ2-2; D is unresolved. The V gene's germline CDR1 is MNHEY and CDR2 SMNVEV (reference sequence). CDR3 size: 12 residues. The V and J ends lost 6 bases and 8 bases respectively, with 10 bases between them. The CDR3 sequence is CASSNFRGELFF. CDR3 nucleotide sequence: TGTGCCAGCAGCAATTTCAGGGGGGAGCTGTTTTTT.

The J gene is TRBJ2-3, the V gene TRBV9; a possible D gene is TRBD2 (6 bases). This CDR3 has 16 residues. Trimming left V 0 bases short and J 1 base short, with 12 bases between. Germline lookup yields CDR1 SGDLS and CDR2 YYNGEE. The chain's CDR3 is CASSVAPGGGTDTQYF. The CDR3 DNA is TGTGCCAGCAGCGTAGCTCCCGGGGGAGGCACAGATACGCAGTATTTT.

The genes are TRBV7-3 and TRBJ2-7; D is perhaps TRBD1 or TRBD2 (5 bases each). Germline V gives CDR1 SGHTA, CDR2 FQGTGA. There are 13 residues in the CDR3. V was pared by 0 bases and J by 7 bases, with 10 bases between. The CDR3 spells CASSLTREGEQYF. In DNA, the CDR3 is TGTGCCAGCAGCTTAACGCGCGAGGGGGAGCAGTACTTC.

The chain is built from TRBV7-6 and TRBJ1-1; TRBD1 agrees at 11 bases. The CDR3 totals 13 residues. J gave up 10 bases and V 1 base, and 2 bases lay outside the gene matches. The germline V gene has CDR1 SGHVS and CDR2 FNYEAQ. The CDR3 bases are TGTGCCAGCAGCTTAGGGACAGGGGGCTCAGCTTTCTTT. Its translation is CASSLGTGGSAFF.

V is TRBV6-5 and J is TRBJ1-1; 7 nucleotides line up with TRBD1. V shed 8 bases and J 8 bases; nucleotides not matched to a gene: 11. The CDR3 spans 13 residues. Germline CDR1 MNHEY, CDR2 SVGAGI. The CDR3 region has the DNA TGTGCCAGCGCCATTAGAGGGGGCAGAGAAGCTTTCTTT. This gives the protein CASAIRGGREAFF.

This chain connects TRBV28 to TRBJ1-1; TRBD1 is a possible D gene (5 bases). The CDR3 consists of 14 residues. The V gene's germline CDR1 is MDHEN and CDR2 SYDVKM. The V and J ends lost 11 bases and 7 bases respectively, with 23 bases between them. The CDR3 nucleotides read TGTGCCTCCCGAATTGGGGGGGGTACCCTTGAAGCTTTCTTT. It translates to CASRIGGGTLEAFF.

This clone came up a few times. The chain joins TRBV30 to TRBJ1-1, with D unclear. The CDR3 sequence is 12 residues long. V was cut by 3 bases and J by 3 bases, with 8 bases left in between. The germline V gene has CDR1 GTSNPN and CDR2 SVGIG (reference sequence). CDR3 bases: TGTGCCTGGAGCAGAGTGTACACTGAAGCTTTCTTT. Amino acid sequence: CAWSRVYTEAFF.

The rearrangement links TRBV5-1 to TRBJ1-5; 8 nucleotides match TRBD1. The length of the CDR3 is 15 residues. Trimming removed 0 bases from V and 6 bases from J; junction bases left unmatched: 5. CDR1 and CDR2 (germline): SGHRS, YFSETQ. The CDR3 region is CASSLGQGIGQPQHF. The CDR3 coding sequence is TGCGCCAGCAGCTTGGGACAGGGGATCGGTCAGCCCCAGCATTTT.

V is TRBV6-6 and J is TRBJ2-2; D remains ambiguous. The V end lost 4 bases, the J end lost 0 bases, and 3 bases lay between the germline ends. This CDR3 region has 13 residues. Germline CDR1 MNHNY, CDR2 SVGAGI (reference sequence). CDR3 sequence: CASSWANTGELFF. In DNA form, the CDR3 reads TGTGCCAGCAGTTGGGCGAACACCGGGGAGCTGTTTTTT.

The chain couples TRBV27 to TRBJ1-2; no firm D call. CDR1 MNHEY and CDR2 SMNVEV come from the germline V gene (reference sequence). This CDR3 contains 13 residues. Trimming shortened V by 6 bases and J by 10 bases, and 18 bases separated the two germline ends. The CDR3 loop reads CASSTAASYDYTF. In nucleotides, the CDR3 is TGTGCCAGCAGCACAGCTGCTAGTTACGACTACACCTTC.

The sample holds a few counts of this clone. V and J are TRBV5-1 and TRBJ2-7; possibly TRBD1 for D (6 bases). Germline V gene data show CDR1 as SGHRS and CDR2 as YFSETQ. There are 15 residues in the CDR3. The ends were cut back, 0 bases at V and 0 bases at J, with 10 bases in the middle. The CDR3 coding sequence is TGCGCCAGCAGCTTGGGACAGGTCAGCTCCTACGAGCAGTACTTC. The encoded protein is CASSLGQVSSYEQYF.

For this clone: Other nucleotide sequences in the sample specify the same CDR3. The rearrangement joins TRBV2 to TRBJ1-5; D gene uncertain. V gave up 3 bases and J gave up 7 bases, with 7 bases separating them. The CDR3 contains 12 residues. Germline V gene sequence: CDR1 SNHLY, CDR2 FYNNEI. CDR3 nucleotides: TGTGCCAGCAGTGAGGGGTACCAGCCCCAGCATTTT. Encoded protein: CASSEGYQPQHF.

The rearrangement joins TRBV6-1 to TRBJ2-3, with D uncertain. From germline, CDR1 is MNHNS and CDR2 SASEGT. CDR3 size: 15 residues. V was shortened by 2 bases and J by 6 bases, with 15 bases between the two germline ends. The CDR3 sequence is CASSETGPTTDTQYF. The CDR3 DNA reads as TGTGCCAGCAGTGAAACCGGGCCTACCACGGATACGCAGTATTTT.

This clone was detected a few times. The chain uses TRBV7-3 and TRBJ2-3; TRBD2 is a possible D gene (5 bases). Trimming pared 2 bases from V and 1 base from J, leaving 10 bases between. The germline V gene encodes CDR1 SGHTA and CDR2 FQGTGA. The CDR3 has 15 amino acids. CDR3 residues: CASSLFSSGTDTQYF. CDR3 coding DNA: TGTGCCAGCAGCTTATTTAGTAGCGGCACAGATACGCAGTATTTT.

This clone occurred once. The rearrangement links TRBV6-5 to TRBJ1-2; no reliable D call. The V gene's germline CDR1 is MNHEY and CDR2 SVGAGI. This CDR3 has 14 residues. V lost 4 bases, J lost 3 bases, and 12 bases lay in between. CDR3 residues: CASSFDRSYYGYTF. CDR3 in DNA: TGTGCCAGCAGTTTTGACCGAAGCTACTATGGCTACACCTTC.

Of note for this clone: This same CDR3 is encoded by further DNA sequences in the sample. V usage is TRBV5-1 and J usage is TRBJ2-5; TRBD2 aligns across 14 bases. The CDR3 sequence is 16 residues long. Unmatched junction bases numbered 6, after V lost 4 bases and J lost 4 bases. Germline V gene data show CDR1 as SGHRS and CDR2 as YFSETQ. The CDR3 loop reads CASSPGLAGGGETQYF. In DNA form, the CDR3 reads TGCGCCAGCAGCCCAGGACTAGCGGGAGGTGGAGAGACCCAGTACTTC.

The CDR3 nucleotides are TGTGCCAGCAGCTTCCGGACGGGGAACACTGAAGCTTTCTTT. It yields the protein CASSFRTGNTEAFF. The chain couples TRBV9 to TRBJ1-1; D uncertain. Per the germline V gene, CDR1 is SGDLS and CDR2 is YYNGEE. The CDR3 runs to 14 residues. Trimming left V 4 bases short and J 1 base short, with 11 bases between.

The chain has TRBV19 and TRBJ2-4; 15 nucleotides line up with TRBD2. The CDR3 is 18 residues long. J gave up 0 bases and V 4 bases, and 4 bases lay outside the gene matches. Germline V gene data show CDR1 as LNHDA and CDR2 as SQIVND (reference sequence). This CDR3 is CASSRTSGRALAKNIQYF. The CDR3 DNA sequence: TGTGCCAGTAGTAGGACTAGCGGGAGGGCCTTAGCCAAAAACATTCAGTACTTC. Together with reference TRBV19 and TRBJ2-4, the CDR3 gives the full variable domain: DGGITQSPKYLFRKEGQNVTLSCEQNLNHDAMYWYRQDPGQGLRLIYYSQIVNDFQKGDIAEGYSVSREKKESFPLTVTSAQKNPTAFYLCASSRTSGRALAKNIQYFGAGTRLSVL.

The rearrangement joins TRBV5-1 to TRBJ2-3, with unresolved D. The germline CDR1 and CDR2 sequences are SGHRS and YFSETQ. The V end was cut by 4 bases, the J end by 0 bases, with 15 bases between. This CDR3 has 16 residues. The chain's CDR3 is CASSPGIRASTDTQYF. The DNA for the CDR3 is TGCGCCAGCAGCCCCGGCATCAGAGCTAGCACAGATACGCAGTATTTT.

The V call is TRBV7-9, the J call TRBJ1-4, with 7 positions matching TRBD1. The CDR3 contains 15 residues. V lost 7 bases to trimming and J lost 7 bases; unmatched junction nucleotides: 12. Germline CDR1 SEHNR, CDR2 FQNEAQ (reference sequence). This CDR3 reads CASTMTGNLFEKLFF. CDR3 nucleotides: TGTGCCAGCACTATGACAGGGAACCTTTTTGAAAAACTGTTTTTT.